Each of the 4 T cell receptor beta chains below was sequenced from the same sample in a study of T cell repertoires in cytomegalovirus infection. Their specific antigens are unknown. TCRdb reanalysed the reads using MiXCR and keeps one entry per CDR3 protein. Altogether about 900,000 distinct CDR3 sequences are present, about a third being singletons, with the ten largest covering 13%. The sample consisted of cultured CD8+ T cells from PBMCs, taken from culture after CMV antigen stimulation. These receptors originate from a human donor in good health (CMV status not recorded). Some clones in this sample may be carry-over from other donors' samples.

J is TRBJ1-4 and V is TRBV27; D is undetermined. This CDR3 comprises 13 residues. Looked up from germline, CDR1 is MNHEY and CDR2 is SMNVEV (reference sequence). The V end lost 3 bases, the J end lost 4 bases, and 6 bases lay between the germline ends. The CDR3 coding sequence is TGTGCCAGCAGTTTCTTTAGTAATGAAAAACTGTTTTTT. Its translation is CASSFFSNEKLFF.

This clonotype was seen at least ten times. The J gene is TRBJ2-4, the V gene TRBV5-1, with 10 bases aligning to TRBD1. Germline trimming cut 5 bases from V and 0 bases from J; bases unmatched to any gene: 2. CDR3 length: 15 amino acids. CDR1 is SGHRS, CDR2 YFSETQ, per germline. CDR3 amino acids: CASRGQGVAKNIQYF. The CDR3 DNA is TGCGCCAGCAGAGGACAGGGGGTAGCCAAAAACATTCAGTACTTC.

The chain combines TRBV19 with TRBJ2-2; D might be TRBD1 or TRBD2, each matching 5 bases. This CDR3 is 18 amino acids long. Trimming left V 4 bases short and J 0 bases short, with 18 bases between. Germline CDR1 is LNHDA and CDR2 is SQIVND (reference sequence). CDR3 protein: CASSKLLSGPANTGELFF. The DNA of the CDR3 is TGTGCCAGTAGTAAGCTGCTCTCGGGGCCCGCGAACACCGGGGAGCTGTTTTTT.

This clonotype was detected a few times. This rearrangement joins TRBV7-9 to TRBJ1-2, with D maybe TRBD1 (5 bases). The germline CDR1 and CDR2 sequences are SEHNR and FQNEAQ (reference sequence). This CDR3 is built from 13 residues. Trimming removed 8 bases at V and 6 bases at J, with 16 bases between. CDR3 DNA: TGTGCCAGCTACGGGGGGGGAGTGGATGGCTACACCTTC. It yields the protein CASYGGGVDGYTF.